These T cell receptor beta chains were read from a single sample in a study of blood T cells in healthy people across ages. Each CDR3 protein gets one entry after TCRdb re-called the 5' RACE reads with MiXCR. Of 850,000 or so distinct CDR3 sequences listed, around 26% are singletons. Material for sequencing was blood. Receptor source: an elderly woman in good health. Each CDR3 is given with its conserved first and last residue. Each record gives: D gene, clone size, V gene, J gene, CDR3 DNA, CDR3 protein. The D gene is left open where the match is weak. Some rows mark clone size as missing; the rest say once, few, many or name a class of expanded clone.

d_call: TRBD1
clone_size: many
v_call: TRBV9
j_call: TRBJ2-4
cdr3_nt: TGTGCCAGCAGCCTGAACAGGGGGGACATTCAGTACTTC
cdr3_aa: CASSLNRGDIQYF

d_call: TRBD1
clone_size: .
v_call: TRBV7-9
j_call: TRBJ2-7
cdr3_nt: TGTGCCAGCAGCTCCCGGGACAGCCATTCCTACGAGCAGTACTTC
cdr3_aa: CASSSRDSHSYEQYF

d_call: .
clone_size: few
v_call: TRBV4-3
j_call: TRBJ2-1
cdr3_nt: TGCGCCAGCAGCCAAGACCGCTCCCCCACGGGCAATGAGCAGTTCTTC
cdr3_aa: CASSQDRSPTGNEQFF

d_call: TRBD2
clone_size: many
v_call: TRBV20-1
j_call: TRBJ2-1
cdr3_nt: TGCAGTGCTAGAGTAACTAGCGGGGGGTACAATGAGCAGTTCTTC
cdr3_aa: CSARVTSGGYNEQFF

d_call: .
clone_size: many
v_call: TRBV24-1
j_call: TRBJ2-1
cdr3_nt: TGTGCCACCAGTGATTCCCTCAATGAGCAGTTCTTC
cdr3_aa: CATSDSLNEQFF

d_call: .
clone_size: many
v_call: TRBV7-9
j_call: TRBJ1-2
cdr3_nt: TGTGCCAGCAGCCTCAGGACCGATCCTGGCTACACCTTC
cdr3_aa: CASSLRTDPGYTF

d_call: .
clone_size: .
v_call: TRBV10-3
j_call: TRBJ2-7
cdr3_nt: TGTGCCATCAGTGGGCGCGGGGAGACCAGGAACTACGAGCAGTACTTC
cdr3_aa: CAISGRGETRNYEQYF

d_call: .
clone_size: many
v_call: TRBV12-3/TRBV12-4
j_call: TRBJ1-2
cdr3_nt: TGTGCCAGCAGAGACGGGACACAGTATGGCTACACCTTC
cdr3_aa: CASRDGTQYGYTF

d_call: .
clone_size: few
v_call: TRBV4-3
j_call: TRBJ1-2
cdr3_nt: TGCGCCAGCAGCCAAGAGTACGGGGTTCTTCATGGCTACACCTTC
cdr3_aa: CASSQEYGVLHGYTF

d_call: TRBD1
clone_size: .
v_call: TRBV7-2
j_call: TRBJ2-7
cdr3_nt: TGTGCCAGCAGCTTAACCTGGGACAGGGTCCCCTACGAGCAGTACTTC
cdr3_aa: CASSLTWDRVPYEQYF

d_call: TRBD2
clone_size: many
v_call: TRBV20-1
j_call: TRBJ2-4
cdr3_nt: TGCAGTGCTAGAGATTCACTAGCGGGGGCAAAAAACATTCAGTACTTC
cdr3_aa: CSARDSLAGAKNIQYF

d_call: TRBD2
clone_size: .
v_call: TRBV7-9
j_call: TRBJ2-7
cdr3_nt: TGTGCCAGCAGCTCCAGGGAGGGGTCCTACAATGAGCAGTACTTC
cdr3_aa: CASSSREGSYNEQYF

d_call: TRBD1
clone_size: .
v_call: TRBV5-5
j_call: TRBJ2-3
cdr3_nt: TGTGCCAGCAGCCATAATGGACAGGGTAACTCCGATACGCAGTATTTT
cdr3_aa: CASSHNGQGNSDTQYF